This record covers a single TCR beta chain. This clone has only one observation. There is no known antigen for this receptor. No base-level quality is on record; no much larger clone is a single base apart. The library was prepared using the immunoSEQ multiplex PCR assay. The study's own analysis went as follows. A statistical classification framework was developed to diagnose cytomegalovirus status using the catalog of TCR beta chain sequences. TCRdb took this table from immuneACCESS and kept in-frame rearrangements with V and J called. Such tables lack part of the clones; where checked against another copy, unresolved V genes explain under half of the gap, and the rest is unexplained. D and trimming come from the DNA, and the V and J calls and clone size come from that table. The sample contains some 250,000 clones, around 90% of them found a single time. The top ten hold less than 0.4% of the sample.

These data come from a study of cytomegalovirus exposure and HLA in healthy donors (dated by TCRdb to about 2017). General notes on the study: A later analysis indicated that the 120 validation repertoires were generated on the platform also employed for the 670 or so repertoires of the first cohort. The aim of the study was to test whether cataloging public T cell receptors could identify signatures of past pathogen exposure. A separate validation cohort of over a hundred different subjects was used in addition to the 666-subject first cohort. To predict cytomegalovirus infection status, the study brought together high-throughput TCR immunosequencing, statistical association of individual TCRs with disease status, and machine learning. The research as a whole found: The classifier was reported to diagnose cytomegalovirus status with high specificity and sensitivity in both the original cohort and the validation cohort. A few of the identified cytomegalovirus-associated TCR beta chains were confirmed in vitro to be specific for cytomegalovirus antigens. The study gave a list of over 150 TCR beta chains associated with cytomegalovirus. Across donors, most TCR sequences were observed very rarely, whereas some public TCRs were present in many individuals. It was suggested by the authors that the approach could potentially be generalized to other disease states and immunological phenotypes. A later analysis lacked HLA typing for the validation cohort, so it scored co-occurrence in that cohort across all 110 or so repertoires. In a later analysis, TCRs clustered in the first cohort were found to also tend to co-occur in the 130 or so validation repertoires, with roughly 93% of cluster scores above 0.

Donors formed part of the validation cohort, which comprised 120 subjects and was distinct from the first cohort of 550 to 850 subjects. According to the germline V gene, CDR1 reads SGDLS and CDR2 reads YYNGEE. The trim is 0 bases for V and 4 bases for J, with a gap of 5 bases between the germline ends. The CDR3 sequence holds 13 residues, the cysteine and phenylalanine included. Left in the record is the CDR3 DNA by itself, 39 bases read in frame from the first base. The sequencing input was PBMCs. The chain employs TRBV9 and TRBJ2-4, with no D gene named confidently. The clonotype comes from a woman younger than 35 in good health and CMV-seronegative. The CDR3 reads CASSVGGKNIQYF. The nucleotides are TGTGCCAGCAGCGTAGGCGGAAAAAACATTCAGTACTTC.